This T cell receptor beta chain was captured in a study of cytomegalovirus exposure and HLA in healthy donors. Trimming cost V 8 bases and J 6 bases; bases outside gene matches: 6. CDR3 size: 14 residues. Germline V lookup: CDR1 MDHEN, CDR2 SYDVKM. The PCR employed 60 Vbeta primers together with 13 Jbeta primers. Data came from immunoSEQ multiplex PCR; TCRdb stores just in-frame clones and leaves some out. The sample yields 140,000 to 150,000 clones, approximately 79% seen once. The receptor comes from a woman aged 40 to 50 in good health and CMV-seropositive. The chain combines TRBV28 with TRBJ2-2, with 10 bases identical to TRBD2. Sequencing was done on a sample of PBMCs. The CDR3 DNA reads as TGTGCCAGCGGCTTAGCGGGGGGCTCCGGGGAGCTGTTTTTT. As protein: CASGLAGGSGELFF.